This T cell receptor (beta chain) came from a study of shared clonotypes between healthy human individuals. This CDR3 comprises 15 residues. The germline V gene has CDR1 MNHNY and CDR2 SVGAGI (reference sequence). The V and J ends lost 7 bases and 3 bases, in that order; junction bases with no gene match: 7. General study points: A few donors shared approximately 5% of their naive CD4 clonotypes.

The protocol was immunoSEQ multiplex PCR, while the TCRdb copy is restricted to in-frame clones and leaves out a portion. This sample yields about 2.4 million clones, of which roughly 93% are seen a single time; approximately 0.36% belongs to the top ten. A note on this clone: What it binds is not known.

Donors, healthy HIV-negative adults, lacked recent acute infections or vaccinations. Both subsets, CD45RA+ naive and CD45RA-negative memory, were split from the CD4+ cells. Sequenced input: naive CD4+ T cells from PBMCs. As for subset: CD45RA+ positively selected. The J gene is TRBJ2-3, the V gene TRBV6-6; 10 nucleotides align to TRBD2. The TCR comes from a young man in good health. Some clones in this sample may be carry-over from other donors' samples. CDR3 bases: TGTGCCAGCAATAAACTAGCGGGGAGGACAGATACGCAGTATTTT. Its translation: CASNKLAGRTDTQYF.